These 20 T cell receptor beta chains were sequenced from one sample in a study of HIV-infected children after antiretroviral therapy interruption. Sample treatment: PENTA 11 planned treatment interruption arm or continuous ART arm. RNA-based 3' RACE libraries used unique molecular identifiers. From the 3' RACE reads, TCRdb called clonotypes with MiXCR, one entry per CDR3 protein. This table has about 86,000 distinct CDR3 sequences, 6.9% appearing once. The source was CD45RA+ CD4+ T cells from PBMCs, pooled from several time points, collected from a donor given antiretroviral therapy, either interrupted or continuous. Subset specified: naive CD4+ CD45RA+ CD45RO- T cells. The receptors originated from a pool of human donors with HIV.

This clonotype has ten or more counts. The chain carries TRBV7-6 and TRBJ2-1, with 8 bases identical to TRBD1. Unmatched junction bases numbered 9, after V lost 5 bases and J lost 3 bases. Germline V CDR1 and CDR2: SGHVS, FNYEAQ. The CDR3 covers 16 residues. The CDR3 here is CASSTYRDRSYNEQFF. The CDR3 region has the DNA TGTGCCAGCAGCACTTACCGGGACAGGAGCTACAATGAGCAGTTCTTC.

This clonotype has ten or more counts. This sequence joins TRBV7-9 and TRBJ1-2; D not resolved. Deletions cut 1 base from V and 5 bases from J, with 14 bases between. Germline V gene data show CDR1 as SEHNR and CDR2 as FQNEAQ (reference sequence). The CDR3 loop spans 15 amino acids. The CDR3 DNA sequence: TGTGCCAGCAGCTTAGTCGATGGGTTACTGTATGGCTACACCTTC. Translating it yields CASSLVDGLLYGYTF.

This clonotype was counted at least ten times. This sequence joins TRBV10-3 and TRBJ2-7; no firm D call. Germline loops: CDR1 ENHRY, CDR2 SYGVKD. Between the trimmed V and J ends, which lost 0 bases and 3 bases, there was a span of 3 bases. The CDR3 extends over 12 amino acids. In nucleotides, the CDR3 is TGTGCCATCAGTGAGTCCGGCTACGAGCAGTACTTC. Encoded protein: CAISESGYEQYF.

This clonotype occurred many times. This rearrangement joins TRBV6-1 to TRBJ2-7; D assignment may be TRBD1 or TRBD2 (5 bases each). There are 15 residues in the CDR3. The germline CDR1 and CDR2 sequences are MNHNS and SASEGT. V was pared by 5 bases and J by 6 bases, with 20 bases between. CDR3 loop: CASSTWGRRFAEQYF. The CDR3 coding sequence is TGTGCCAGCAGTACTTGGGGACGGAGGTTCGCCGAGCAGTACTTC.

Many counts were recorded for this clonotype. The CDR3 protein is CASSIILLEGSYGYTF. The CDR3 DNA follows: TGTGCCAGCAGTATCATCCTCTTGGAGGGGTCCTATGGCTACACCTTC. The rearrangement links TRBV12-3 or TRBV12-4 to TRBJ1-2; a weak D match, TRBD1 (5 bases). This CDR3 spans 16 amino acids. V was trimmed by 5 bases and J by 4 bases, leaving 20 bases between them.

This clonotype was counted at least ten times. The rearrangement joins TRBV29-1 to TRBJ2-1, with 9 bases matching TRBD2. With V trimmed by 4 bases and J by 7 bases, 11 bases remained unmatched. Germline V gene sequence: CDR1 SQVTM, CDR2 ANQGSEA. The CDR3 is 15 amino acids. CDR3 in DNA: TGCAGCGTTGCTTTGAGGCTAGCGGGGAGAAATGAGCAGTTCTTC. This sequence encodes CSVALRLAGRNEQFF.

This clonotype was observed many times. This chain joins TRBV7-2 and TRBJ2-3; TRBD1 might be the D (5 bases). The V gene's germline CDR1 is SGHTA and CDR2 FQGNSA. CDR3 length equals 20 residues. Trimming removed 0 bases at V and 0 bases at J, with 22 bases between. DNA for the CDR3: TGTGCCAGCAGCTTAGCCGGGCCGTCCAAGCTAGGGGCTAGCACAGATACGCAGTATTTT. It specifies CASSLAGPSKLGASTDTQYF.

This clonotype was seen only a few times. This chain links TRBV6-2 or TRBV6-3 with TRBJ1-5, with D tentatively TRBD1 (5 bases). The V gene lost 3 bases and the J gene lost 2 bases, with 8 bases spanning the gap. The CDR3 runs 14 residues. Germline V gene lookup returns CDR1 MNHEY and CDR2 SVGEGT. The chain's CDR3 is CASSYAGRNQPQHF. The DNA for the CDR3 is TGTGCCAGCAGTTATGCAGGGCGCAATCAGCCCCAGCATTTT.

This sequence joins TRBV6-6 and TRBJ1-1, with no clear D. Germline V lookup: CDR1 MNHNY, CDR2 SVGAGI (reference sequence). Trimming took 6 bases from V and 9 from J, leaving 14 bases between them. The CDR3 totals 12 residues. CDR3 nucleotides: TGTGCCAGCAGCATCATCAATACGAAAGCTTTCTTT. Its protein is CASSIINTKAFF.

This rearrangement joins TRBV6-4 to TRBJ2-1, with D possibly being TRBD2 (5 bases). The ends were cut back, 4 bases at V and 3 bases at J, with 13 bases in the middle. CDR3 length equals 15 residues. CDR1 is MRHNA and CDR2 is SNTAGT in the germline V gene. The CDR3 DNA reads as TGTGCCAGCAGTGCTCGGGGAACGGACTACAATGAGCAGTTCTTC. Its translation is CASSARGTDYNEQFF.

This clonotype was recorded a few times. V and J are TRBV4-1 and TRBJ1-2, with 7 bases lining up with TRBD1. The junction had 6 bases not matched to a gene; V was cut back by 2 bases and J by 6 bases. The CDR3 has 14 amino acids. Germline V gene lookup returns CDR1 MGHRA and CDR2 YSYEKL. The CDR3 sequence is CASSQTDREDGYTF. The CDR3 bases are TGCGCCAGCAGCCAAACCGACAGGGAAGATGGCTACACCTTC.

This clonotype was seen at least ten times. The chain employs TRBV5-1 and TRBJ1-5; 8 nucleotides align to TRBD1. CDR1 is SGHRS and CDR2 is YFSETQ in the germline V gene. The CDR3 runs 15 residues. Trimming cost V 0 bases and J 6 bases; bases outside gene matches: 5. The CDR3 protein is CASSLDPDRAQPQHF. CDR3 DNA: TGCGCCAGCAGCTTGGACCCGGACAGGGCTCAGCCCCAGCATTTT. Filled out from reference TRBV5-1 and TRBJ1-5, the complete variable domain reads KAGVTQTPRYLIKTRGQQVTLSCSPISGHRSVSWYQQTPGQGLQFLFEYFSETQRNKGNFPGRFSGRQFSNSRSEMNVSTLELGDSALYLCASSLDPDRAQPQHFGDGTRLSIL.

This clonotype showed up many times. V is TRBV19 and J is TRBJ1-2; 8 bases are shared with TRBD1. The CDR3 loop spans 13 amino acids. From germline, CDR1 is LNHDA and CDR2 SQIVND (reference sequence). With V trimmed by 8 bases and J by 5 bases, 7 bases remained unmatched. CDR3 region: CASWDRTSYGYTF. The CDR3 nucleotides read TGTGCCAGTTGGGACAGGACCTCTTATGGCTACACCTTC.

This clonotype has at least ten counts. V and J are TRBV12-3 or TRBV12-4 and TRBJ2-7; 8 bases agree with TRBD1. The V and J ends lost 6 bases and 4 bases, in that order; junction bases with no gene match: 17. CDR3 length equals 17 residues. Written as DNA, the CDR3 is TGTGCCAGCAGCGAGACAGCCCCGGGACAGGTTTTTTACGAGCAGTACTTC. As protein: CASSETAPGQVFYEQYF.

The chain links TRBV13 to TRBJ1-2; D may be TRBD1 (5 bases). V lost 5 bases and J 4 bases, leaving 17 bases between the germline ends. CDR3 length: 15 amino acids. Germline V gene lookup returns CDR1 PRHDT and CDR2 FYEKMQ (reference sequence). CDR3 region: CASSPPGGVFYGYTF. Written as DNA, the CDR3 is TGTGCCAGCAGCCCCCCCGGGGGGGTTTTCTATGGCTACACCTTC.

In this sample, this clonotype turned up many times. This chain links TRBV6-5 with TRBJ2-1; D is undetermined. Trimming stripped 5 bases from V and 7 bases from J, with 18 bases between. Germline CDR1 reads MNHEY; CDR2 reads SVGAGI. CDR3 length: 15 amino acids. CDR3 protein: CASSPRTWVGNEQFF. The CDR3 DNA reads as TGTGCCAGCAGTCCTAGGACGTGGGTCGGAAATGAGCAGTTCTTC.

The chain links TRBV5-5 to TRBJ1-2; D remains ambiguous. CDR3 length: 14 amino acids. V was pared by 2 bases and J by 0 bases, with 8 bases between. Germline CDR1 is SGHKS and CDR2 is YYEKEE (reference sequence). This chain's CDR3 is CASSLPKTNYGYTF. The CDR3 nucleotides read TGTGCCAGCAGCTTACCAAAGACTAACTATGGCTACACCTTC.

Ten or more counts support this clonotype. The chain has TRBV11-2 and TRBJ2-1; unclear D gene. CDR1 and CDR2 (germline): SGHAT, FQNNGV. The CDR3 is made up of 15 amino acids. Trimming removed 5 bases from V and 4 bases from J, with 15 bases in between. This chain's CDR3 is CASSTRPEPYNEQFF. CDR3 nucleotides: TGTGCCAGCAGCACCCGACCCGAACCTTACAATGAGCAGTTCTTC.

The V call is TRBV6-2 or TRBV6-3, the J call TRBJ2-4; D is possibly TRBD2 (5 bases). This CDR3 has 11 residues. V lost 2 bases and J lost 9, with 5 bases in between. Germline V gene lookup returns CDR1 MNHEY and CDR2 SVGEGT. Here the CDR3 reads CASSYGSIQYF. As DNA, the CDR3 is TGTGCCAGCAGTTACGGGAGCATTCAGTACTTC.

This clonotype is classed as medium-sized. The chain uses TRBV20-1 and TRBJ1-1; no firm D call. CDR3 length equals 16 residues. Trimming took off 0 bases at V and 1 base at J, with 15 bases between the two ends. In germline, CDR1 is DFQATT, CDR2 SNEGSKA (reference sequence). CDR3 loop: CSARDRLRAANTEAFF. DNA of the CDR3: TGCAGTGCTAGAGATCGACTTCGCGCGGCGAACACTGAAGCTTTCTTT.